These 10 T cell receptor beta chains were sequenced from one sample in a study of shared clonotypes between healthy human individuals. Assay: immunoSEQ multiplex PCR; the TCRdb copy retains only in-frame clones and omits some. The repertoire holds about 480,000 clones, with roughly 79% as singletons. The material sequenced was PBMCs. These receptors all come from a middle-aged woman in good health. Some clones in this sample may be carry-over from other donors' samples.

The DNA of the CDR3 is TGTGCCAGCAGCTTAGTGCCTTCAACTAATGAAAAACTGTTTTTT. Translated, it gives CASSLVPSTNEKLFF. This sequence joins TRBV11-2 and TRBJ1-4, with D unresolved. V was cut by 1 base and J by 0 bases, with 6 bases left in between. This CDR3 contains 15 residues. Germline loops: CDR1 SGHAT, CDR2 FQNNGV.

The chain links TRBV6-5 to TRBJ2-5; D is possibly TRBD2 (6 bases). The CDR3 is 13 residues long. With 8 bases removed from V and 5 bases from J, the gap between germline ends came to 15 bases. CDR1 MNHEY and CDR2 SVGAGI come from the germline V gene. The CDR3 region has the DNA TGTGCCAGCTCCCCGACTAGTGAGGAGACCCAGTACTTC. This translates into CASSPTSEETQYF.

This clone occurred a few times. The V call is TRBV9, the J call TRBJ2-7; D is perhaps TRBD2 (6 bases). V was clipped by 4 bases and J by 0 bases, with 20 bases between them. Germline CDR1 and CDR2: SGDLS and YYNGEE. CDR3 length: 17 amino acids. The CDR3 bases are TGTGCCAGCAGCCCCCTCCGGGACTTTGTTAGCTCCTACGAGCAGTACTTC. Translating gives CASSPLRDFVSSYEQYF.

The chain has TRBV28 and TRBJ1-2; perhaps TRBD1 as D (5 bases). Trimming shortened V by 1 base and J by 6 bases, and 15 bases separated the two germline ends. The CDR3 spans 15 residues. Germline V gene data show CDR1 as MDHEN and CDR2 as SYDVKM. The CDR3 DNA follows: TGTGCCAGCAGTTTATCCCTAGGGGTTCCCAATGGCTACACCTTC. Protein: CASSLSLGVPNGYTF.

Comments on this clone: Only one base separates this from a far larger clonotype, so it likely reflects a read error. At the DNA level, this CDR3 is encoded by other sequences in the same sample as well. CDR3 sequence (DNA): TGTGCCAGCAGCTTAGACGTGAACACTGAAGCTTTCTTT. Protein sequence: CASSLDVNTEAFF. The V gene is TRBV7-9, the J gene TRBJ1-1; D is unclear. V was clipped by 1 base and J by 0 bases, with 3 bases between them. There are 13 residues in the CDR3. CDR1 is SEHNR, CDR2 FQNEAQ, per germline (reference sequence).

The chain is built from TRBV10-2 and TRBJ2-2; possible D gene TRBD2, 5 bases. The CDR3 has 16 residues. Germline V gene lookup returns CDR1 WSHSY and CDR2 SAAADI. Between the trimmed V and J ends, which lost 5 bases and 3 bases, there was a span of 16 bases. The chain's CDR3 is CASSLGLGLHTGELFF. As DNA, the CDR3 is TGCGCCAGCAGTCTCGGACTGGGGTTGCACACCGGGGAGCTGTTTTTT.

The J gene is TRBJ2-3, the V gene TRBV27; D may be TRBD1 (5 bases). The CDR3 totals 13 residues. CDR1 and CDR2 (germline): MNHEY, SMNVEV (reference sequence). Deletions cut 6 bases from V and 6 bases from J, with 13 bases between. Here the CDR3 reads CASRPTGLDTQYF. DNA of the CDR3: TGTGCCAGCAGACCCACAGGTCTGGATACGCAGTATTTT.

This clone showed up just a few times. The genes are TRBV2 and TRBJ2-3; TRBD2 aligns across 16 bases. The CDR3 length is 17 residues. CDR1 is SNHLY, CDR2 FYNNEI, per germline. V gave up 11 bases and J gave up 1 base; unmatched junction bases: 9. The CDR3 DNA reads TGTGCCCGCGGGGACGGGACTAGCGGGGGGGGCACAGATACGCAGTATTTT. Translation: CARGDGTSGGGTDTQYF.

Comment on this clone: Other DNA sequences in this sample translate to the same CDR3. V and J are TRBV27 and TRBJ1-1; D call uncertain. The CDR3 loop spans 13 amino acids. Trimming stripped 0 bases from V and 1 base from J, with 3 bases between. Germline V CDR1 and CDR2: MNHEY, SMNVEV (reference sequence). The CDR3: CASSLSRNTEAFF. The CDR3 nucleotides read TGTGCCAGCAGTTTATCGAGGAACACTGAAGCTTTCTTT.

The V gene is TRBV10-3, the J gene TRBJ2-1; 8 bases align to TRBD2. J was trimmed by 12 bases and V by 4 bases; bases with no gene match: 14. Germline loops: CDR1 ENHRY, CDR2 SYGVKD. This CDR3 region has 15 residues. The CDR3 here is CAISARREESLGQFF. The DNA of the CDR3 is TGTGCCATCAGTGCGAGGCGGGAGGAATCATTGGGGCAGTTCTTC.